This TCR beta chain was sequenced in a study of T cells in lung cancer brain metastases. Across the whole study: Tobacco use history was present in about 85% of the 20 patients, median roughly 40 pack-years. A median approximately a year separated primary and brain metastasis sampling.

Of note for this clone: Its target is unknown.

Study-wide findings and caveats: Fragmented FFPE DNA may have left the infiltrating repertoire incompletely captured. Brain metastases had fewer unique productive clones than primaries (median around 1,400 versus 4,600).

Assay used: immunoSEQ multiplex PCR; TCRdb lists only in-frame clones, some missing. The sample has about 4,000 clones; approximately 90% are singletons. From germline, CDR1 is SEHNR and CDR2 FQNEAQ (reference sequence). The CDR3 is 16 residues long. After removal of 5 bases from V and 1 base from J, the junction contained 4 bases not matched to a gene. This sequence was found in a man in his 60s with non-small cell lung cancer. Sequenced material: tumor tissue from the primary lung tumor. This rearrangement joins TRBV7-9 to TRBJ2-3, with 12 positions matching TRBD2. CDR3 in DNA: TGTGCCAGCAGCCCTTGGACTAGCGGGGGCACAGATACGCAGTATTTT. Amino acid sequence: CASSPWTSGGTDTQYF.